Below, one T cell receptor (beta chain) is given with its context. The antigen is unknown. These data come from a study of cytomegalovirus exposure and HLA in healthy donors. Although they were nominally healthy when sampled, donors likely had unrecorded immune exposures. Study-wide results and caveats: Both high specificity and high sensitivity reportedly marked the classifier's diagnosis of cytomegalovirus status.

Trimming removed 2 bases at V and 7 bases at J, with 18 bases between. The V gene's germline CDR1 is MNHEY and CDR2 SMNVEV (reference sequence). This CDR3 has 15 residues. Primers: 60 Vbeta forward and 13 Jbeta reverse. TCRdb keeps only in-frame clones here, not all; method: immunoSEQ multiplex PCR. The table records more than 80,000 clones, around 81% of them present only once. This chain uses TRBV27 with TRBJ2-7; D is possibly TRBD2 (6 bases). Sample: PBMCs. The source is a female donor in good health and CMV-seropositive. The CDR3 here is CASSLVGTEAGEQYF. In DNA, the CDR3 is TGTGCCAGCAGTTTAGTCGGGACGGAGGCGGGGGAGCAGTACTTC.